This TCR beta chain was obtained from a study of cytomegalovirus exposure and HLA in healthy donors. Study-wide points: Follow-up analysis later connected one missense variant in DCLRE1C with trimming of TCR beta V- and J-genes. As a later analysis showed, several of the most significant clusters appeared to be linked to common viral pathogens. Per a prior analysis, the majority of TCR beta V segments were productive roughly 87% or roughly 30% of the time.

V lost 1 base and J 3 bases, leaving 18 bases between the germline ends. The CDR3 totals 18 residues. Germline V gene sequence: CDR1 SGHDN, CDR2 FVKESK. Notes on this clone: The antigen is unknown.

With 60 Vbeta and 13 Jbeta primers, the PCR was carried out. Authors' analysis steps: Among the unique TCR beta chains that a later analysis counted, 75 million to 85 million in all, roughly 11 million were shared. Sequencing was performed with immunoSEQ multiplex PCR; in TCRdb, only in-frame clones are kept and a portion is missing. V and J calls and clone size are copied from that table; D and trimming were computed from the DNA. The table shows 120,000 or so clones, with 50% to 80% occurring only once. The gene calls are TRBV14 and TRBJ2-2; tentative D call: TRBD1 (6 bases). The specimen was PBMCs. This TCR was sampled from a woman aged 40 to 49 in good health and CMV-seropositive. The CDR3 region has the DNA TGTGCCAGCAGCCAAGCCCCTTACAGGGTTTCCTACACCGGGGAGCTGTTTTTT. Its translation: CASSQAPYRVSYTGELFF.